One T cell receptor beta chain is described in this entry. This clonotype showed up just a few times. Its cognate antigen has yet to be identified. An end of the junction differs from the germline gene, which may be a read error. This sample is drawn from a study of vaccination and CD4 T cells after COVID-19 (dated by TCRdb to 2022 to 2024). Turning to the overall study: Convalescent patients had a positive SARS-CoV-2 result on nasal swab PCR, and of these patients, several had mild disease and one had severe disease. The convalescent cohort comprised six males and four females, including two Hispanic individuals, seven Caucasians, two Asians and one multiracial person. Participants got two doses of the Pfizer-BioNTech BNT162b2 vaccine (n=8) or two doses of the Moderna mRNA-1273 vaccine (n=2). Post-COVID blood samples from convalescent patients were collected a median of roughly 100 days after diagnosis, with a range of about 35 to 180 days. Post-vaccine blood samples were obtained a median of around 74 days after the second vaccine dose, with a range of roughly 12 to 250 days. For stimulating the cultures, overlapping spike peptide pools were used, derived from SARS-CoV-2 as well as from the common cold coronaviruses HCoV-NL63, HCoV-OC43 and HCoV-229E. As controls, cultures received a CEFX viral epitope pool (the positive control), an HIV-1 Nef peptide pool (the negative control), or no peptide at all. In ten to eleven COVID-19 convalescent patients and a few infection-naive healthy vaccine recipients, the spike-specific CD4+ TCR repertoire before mRNA vaccination was compared with the repertoire after mRNA vaccination. Study-wide conclusions, independent of this receptor: The median number of SARS-CoV-2-reactive clonotypes rose from approximately 20 after infection to 35 to 45 after vaccination, but the change was not significant. Of the vaccine-specific clones in convalescent patients, 304 of 307, or nearly all, reacted only to SARS-CoV-2 spike and did not cross-react with common cold coronaviruses. Relatively few convalescent patients were included in the study, and early timepoints after natural infection were not analyzed. In convalescent patients, a median roughly 85% of post-vaccine SARS-CoV-2-reactive clones were detected only after vaccination, suggesting vaccine-specific priming.

Based on the germline V gene (reference sequence), the CDR1 and CDR2 sequences are DFQATT and SNEGSKA. Measured from the cysteine to the phenylalanine, the CDR3 is 16 residues long. This entry keeps only the CDR3 DNA: 48 bases, framed from base 1. The library was obtained by PCR. DNA from cultured CD4+ T cells was subjected to TCR sequencing with the Oncomine TCR Beta short-read assay at the Johns Hopkins FTIC core. Genomic DNA was extracted from the cultured CD4+ T cells with the QIAamp micro DNA kit. Oncomine TCR Beta libraries made from cultured CD4+ T cells were pooled using unique dual indexes and sequenced on an Illumina iSeq 100. Processing in the source paper ran as follows. Non-productive sequences were filtered out, and CDR3s that did not start with C, did not end with F or W, or were shorter than 7 amino acids were discarded. Antigen-specific clonotypes were identified using the MANAFEST web application through comparison of peptide-stimulated wells with reference and other culture wells. For a clone to be called positive, the clone needed an FDR below 0.05, an odds ratio above 5, and a productive frequency above 0.1% in at least two of three replicate wells. A clonotype counted as cross-reactive if it showed significant expansion both in the SARS-CoV-2 spike wells and in at least one common cold coronavirus spike condition. Levenshtein distances (stringdist) and unrooted phylogenetic trees (ape) in R version 3.6.1 were used to assess CDR3 homology. The public reads were quality trimmed at Q25 with fastp and then assembled into clones with MiXCR by TCRdb, keeping productive beta chains. Merged by CDR3 protein, the rows form single entries marked with the most common genes and DNA. TCRdb's processing, not the study's, gives the V and J calls here. The sample profile shows more than 12,000 distinct CDR3 sequences; approximately 60% of them were found once. More than 11% of the sample is in the top ten clones.

The treatment or condition tag for this specimen amounts to: roughly 10-day PBMC culture with coronavirus spike peptide pools or control peptides (ViraFEST assay). The study used the ViraFEST assay, which expanded antigen-specific T cells with peptide pools and then identified expanded clonotypes by TCR sequencing. Positive SARS-CoV-2 PCR tests in the convalescent patients dated from March to December 2020, before Alpha, Beta and Delta variants emerged in the United States. Each well held around 2 million PBMCs cultured with roughly 10 ug/ml peptide pools in IMDM containing 5% human AB serum and around 10 IU/ml IL-2. Half of the culture medium was replaced with fresh IL-2-containing medium on days 3 and 7. Once the cells had been in culture for 9 to 10 days, the EasySep CD4+ T cell isolation kit was used to isolate CD4+ T cells by negative selection. PBMCs were separated from whole blood using Ficoll-Paque Plus gradient centrifugation and then either used fresh or cryopreserved at -140C. Culture conditions were generally each tested in triplicate wells.

The receptor chain draws on TRBV20-1 and TRBJ1-5, with the D gene call left open. Sample: CD4+ T cells from blood, cultured in vitro. This sequence was found in a human donor who had recovered from COVID-19. The CDR3 reads as follows: CSAREPGLGSNQPQHF. Read as DNA, the sequence is TGCAGTGCAAGAGAGCCGGGGTTAGGTAGCAATCAGCCCCAGCATTTT.